This T cell receptor (beta chain) was sequenced during a study of blood T cell repertoires in COVID-19. Study-wide background: There were acute and convalescent COVID-19 samples, and they came from the United States, Italy and Spain. PBMCs, B-cell-depleted T cells, or T cells provided the cDNA or gDNA that made up the material.

V gave up 0 bases and J gave up 6 bases, with 13 bases separating them. Per the germline V gene, CDR1 is SGDLS and CDR2 is YYNGEE. CDR3 size: 15 residues. Authors' analysis steps: How many nucleated cells were present was estimated from reference gene primer amplification. The assay was immunoSEQ multiplex PCR, and TCRdb's table has in-frame clones only and misses some. D and trimming were read from the DNA, whereas the V and J calls and clone size are those reported in that table. Of approximately 110,000 clones listed, around 80% are singletons. In its sample, this clone was seen once. This receptor was taken from a woman older than 75 with active or convalescent COVID-19. The chain is built from TRBV9 and TRBJ2-1, with a weak D call TRBD2 (5 bases). The sample was peripheral blood. CDR3 protein: CASSVEWESFNEQFF. The CDR3, as DNA: TGTGCCAGCAGCGTAGAGTGGGAGAGTTTCAATGAGCAGTTCTTC.